This T cell receptor (beta chain) was sequenced for a study of T cells after yellow fever vaccination. Whole-study results and caveats: The secondary response peaked faster, at day 5 versus 15, but was weaker. Once the booster was given, most primary-vaccination clones reappeared, at about 96% for CD4 and 88% for CD8. Clonotypes found in both CD4 and CD8 compartments made up a small share.

This clonotype showed up just a few times. What it recognizes is unknown. Making TCR cDNA involved 5'RACE template switching, which added UMIs and a universal primer site. MiXCR, applied by TCRdb to the 5' RACE reads, yields one record per CDR3 protein. This table holds approximately 330,000 distinct CDR3 sequences, 12% found once. Germline-derived CDR1 and CDR2 are KGHSH and LQKENI. This CDR3 is built from 13 residues. Trimming took off 5 bases at V and 5 bases at J, with 13 bases between the two ends. This sequence joins TRBV18 and TRBJ2-7; D is perhaps TRBD1 or TRBD2 (5 bases each). Sequenced here: CD4+ T cells sorted from PBMCs, sampled 15 days after the yellow fever booster vaccination. The TCR comes from a man between 18 and 35 years old who received the YFV17D yellow fever vaccine. The CDR3 protein is CASSSGTGDEQYF. Here the CDR3 DNA reads TGTGCCAGCTCATCCGGGACCGGGGACGAGCAGTACTTC.